The 5 T cell receptor beta chains below were found in one sample sequenced in a study of blood T cell repertoires in COVID-19. Assay used: immunoSEQ multiplex PCR; TCRdb lists only in-frame clones, some missing. The sample yields about 260,000 clones, approximately 86% seen once. The sequenced sample was peripheral blood. Receptors were obtained from a man aged 35 to 55 who had recovered from COVID-19.

The chain couples TRBV7-3 to TRBJ1-1; tentative D call: TRBD1 (6 bases). V lost 2 bases and J lost 4, with 11 bases in between. CDR3 length: 14 residues. The germline V gene encodes CDR1 SGHTA and CDR2 FQGTGA. The CDR3, as DNA: TGTGCCAGCAGCTTATGGGACATTTCCACTGAAGCTTTCTTT. Translated, it gives CASSLWDISTEAFF.

The rearrangement uses TRBV27 and TRBJ2-3; 8 bases are shared with TRBD2. The CDR3 loop spans 14 amino acids. The V and J ends lost 5 bases and 6 bases, in that order; junction bases with no gene match: 7. CDR1 and CDR2 (germline): MNHEY, SMNVEV (reference sequence). This CDR3 reads CASSESGSWDTQYF. In nucleotides, the CDR3 is TGTGCCAGCAGTGAGAGCGGGAGCTGGGATACGCAGTATTTT.

The chain couples TRBV2 to TRBJ2-3; 8 bases agree with TRBD2. Germline CDR1 and CDR2: SNHLY and FYNNEI. The ends lost 4 bases at V and 0 bases at J; junction bases unmatched: 3. There are 15 residues in the CDR3. For the CDR3, the DNA is TGTGCCAGCAGTGTCGGGGGGGTAAGCACAGATACGCAGTATTTT. Translation: CASSVGGVSTDTQYF.

The table lists this clone with a count of one. The same CDR3 is also encoded by other DNA sequences in this sample. V and J are TRBV9 and TRBJ2-2; 7 bases line up with TRBD2. V lost 2 bases, J lost 11 bases, and 9 bases stayed unmatched. CDR1 and CDR2 from the germline V gene are SGDLS and YYNGEE. The CDR3 contains 14 residues. CDR3 loop: CASSVGRGRGELFF. In DNA form, the CDR3 reads TGTGCCAGCAGCGTTGGGAGGGGACGGGGAGAGCTGTTTTTT.

This chain connects TRBV2 to TRBJ2-7, with D possibly being TRBD2 (5 bases). Germline CDR1 and CDR2: SNHLY and FYNNEI. The CDR3 extends over 10 amino acids. V lost 8 bases to trimming and J lost 6 bases, with 8 bases between them. CDR3 sequence: CASGGGEQYF. The CDR3 DNA sequence: TGTGCCAGCGGAGGAGGCGAGCAGTACTTC.